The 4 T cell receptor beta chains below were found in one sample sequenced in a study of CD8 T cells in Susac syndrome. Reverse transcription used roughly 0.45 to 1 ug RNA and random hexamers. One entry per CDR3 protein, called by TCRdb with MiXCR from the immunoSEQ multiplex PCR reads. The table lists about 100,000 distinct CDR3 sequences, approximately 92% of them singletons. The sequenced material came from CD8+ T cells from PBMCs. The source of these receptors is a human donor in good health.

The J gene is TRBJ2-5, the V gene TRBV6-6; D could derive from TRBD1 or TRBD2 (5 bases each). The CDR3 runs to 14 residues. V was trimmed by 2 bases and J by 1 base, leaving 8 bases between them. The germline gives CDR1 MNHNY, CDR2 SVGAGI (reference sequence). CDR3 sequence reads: CASSYGTGQETQYF. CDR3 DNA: TGTGCCAGCAGTTACGGGACGGGCCAAGAGACCCAGTACTTC.

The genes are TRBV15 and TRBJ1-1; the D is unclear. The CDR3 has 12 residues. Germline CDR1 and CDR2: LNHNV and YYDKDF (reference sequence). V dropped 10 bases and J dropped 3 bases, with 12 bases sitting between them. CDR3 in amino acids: CAREGGYTEAFF. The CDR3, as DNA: TGTGCCAGGGAAGGAGGGTACACTGAAGCTTTCTTT. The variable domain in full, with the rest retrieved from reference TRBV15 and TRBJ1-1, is DAMVIQNPRYQVTQFGKPVTLSCSQTLNHNVMYWYQQKSSQAPKLLFHYYDKDFNNEADTPDNFQSRRPNTSFCFLDIRSPGLGDTAMYLCAREGGYTEAFFGQGTRLTVV.

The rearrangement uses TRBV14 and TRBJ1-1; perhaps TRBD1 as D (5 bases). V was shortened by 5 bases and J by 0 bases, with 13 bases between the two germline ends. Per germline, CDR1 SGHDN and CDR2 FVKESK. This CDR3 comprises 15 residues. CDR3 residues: CASSAGLGVNTEAFF. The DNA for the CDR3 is TGTGCCAGCAGCGCCGGGTTGGGGGTGAACACTGAAGCTTTCTTT.

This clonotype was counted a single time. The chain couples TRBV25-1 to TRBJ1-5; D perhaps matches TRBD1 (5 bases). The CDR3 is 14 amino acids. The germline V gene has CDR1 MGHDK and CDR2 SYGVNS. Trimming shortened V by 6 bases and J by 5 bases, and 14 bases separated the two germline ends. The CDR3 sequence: CASSPGGAHQPQHF. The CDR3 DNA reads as TGTGCCAGCAGCCCTGGAGGGGCACATCAGCCCCAGCATTTT.